The 20 T cell receptor beta chains below all came from one sample that was sequenced in a study of blood T cell repertoires in COVID-19. The table came from immunoSEQ multiplex PCR; TCRdb's copy has only in-frame clones and leaves some out. The profile shows more than 200,000 clones, about nine tenths of them singletons. Sequencing input: PBMCs or T cells enriched from blood (not recorded which). Receptor source: a man aged 35 to 55 who had recovered from COVID-19.

The chain has TRBV28 and TRBJ2-7, with D possibly matching TRBD1 (6 bases). Per the germline V gene, CDR1 is MDHEN and CDR2 is SYDVKM. The CDR3 covers 15 residues. Trimming took 3 bases from V and 5 from J, leaving 17 bases between them. As DNA, the CDR3 is TGTGCCAGCAGTTTGGTTCAGGGGATAGTAGACGAGCAGTACTTC. Its translation is CASSLVQGIVDEQYF.

In DNA form, the CDR3 reads TGTGCCAGCAGCCTTCTCGCTACACACGGGAGGGAAAGCTATGGCTACACCTTC. This codes for CASSLLATHGRESYGYTF. The V gene is TRBV3-1 (or the pseudogene TRBV3-2), the J gene TRBJ1-2; D is unresolved. Trimming removed 4 bases from V and 4 bases from J, with 25 bases in between. CDR1 is LGHDT and CDR2 is YNNKEL in the germline V gene (reference sequence). The CDR3 loop spans 18 amino acids.

This chain uses TRBV5-1 with TRBJ2-3, with TRBD2 matching over 11 bases. Trimming cost V 0 bases and J 10 bases; bases outside gene matches: 10. Germline CDR1 reads SGHRS; CDR2 reads YFSETQ. CDR3 length equals 16 residues. In DNA, the CDR3 is TGCGCCAGCAGCTTGGGTGAGACTAGCGGGGTTCGTTCGCAGTATTTT. Encoded protein: CASSLGETSGVRSQYF.

The V and J genes are TRBV7-2 and TRBJ1-6; tentatively, D is TRBD1 (6 bases). The CDR3 sequence is 14 residues long. V was pared by 2 bases and J by 8 bases, with 10 bases between. Germline CDR1 SGHTA, CDR2 FQGNSA. The CDR3 loop is CASSLSGAYSPLHF. Written as DNA, the CDR3 is TGTGCCAGCAGCTTATCAGGGGCCTATTCACCCCTCCACTTT.

There are a few counts of this clone. Other DNA sequences in the same sample also yield this CDR3. The chain couples TRBV6-1 to TRBJ2-3; 12 nucleotides line up with TRBD2. V lost 2 bases and J lost 4; bases outside the gene matches: 1. The CDR3 covers 15 residues. Germline V gene sequence: CDR1 MNHNS, CDR2 SASEGT. Here the CDR3 DNA reads TGTGCCAGCAGTGAACTAGCGGGGGGGCCAGATACGCAGTATTTT. Amino acid sequence: CASSELAGGPDTQYF.

The rearrangement links TRBV5-4 to TRBJ2-1; 8 bases line up with TRBD1. Germline-derived CDR1 and CDR2 are SGHNT and YYREEE (reference sequence). The CDR3 sequence is 14 residues long. Unmatched junction bases numbered 6, after V lost 2 bases and J lost 8 bases. The CDR3 is CASSFGQGRDEQFF. The CDR3 DNA sequence: TGTGCCAGCAGCTTCGGACAGGGCAGGGATGAGCAGTTCTTC.

This clone was counted once. The chain couples TRBV19 to TRBJ2-5; D is undetermined. Germline V lookup: CDR1 LNHDA, CDR2 SQIVND (reference sequence). V lost 4 bases and J 5 bases, leaving 17 bases between the germline ends. The CDR3 length is 15 residues. CDR3 nucleotide sequence: TGTGCCAGTAGTACTAATCCGGTCCCCACCGAGACCCAGTACTTC. Protein product: CASSTNPVPTETQYF.

The chain uses TRBV4-1 and TRBJ2-3, with TRBD2 matching over 8 bases. Germline loops: CDR1 MGHRA, CDR2 YSYEKL. Germline trimming cut 0 bases from V and 4 bases from J; bases unmatched to any gene: 9. This CDR3 spans 17 amino acids. The CDR3 nucleotides are TGCGCCAGCAGCCAAGAAAGTACGGGGGGGCGGGCAGATACGCAGTATTTT. This codes for CASSQESTGGRADTQYF.

The chain links TRBV28 to TRBJ2-1; 8 positions agree with TRBD2. CDR1 is MDHEN, CDR2 SYDVKM, per germline. After removal of 10 bases from V and 2 bases from J, the junction contained 7 bases not matched to a gene. This CDR3 has 14 residues. The CDR3 region is CATKAGGPYNEQFF. In DNA, the CDR3 is TGTGCCACCAAGGCGGGAGGACCCTACAATGAGCAGTTCTTC.

The gene calls are TRBV13 and TRBJ2-7, with 8 positions matching TRBD1. The CDR3 consists of 14 residues. Losses at the gene ends were 3 bases for V and 7 bases for J; bases not matched to a gene: 8. CDR1 PRHDT and CDR2 FYEKMQ come from the germline V gene (reference sequence). The CDR3 region has the DNA TGTGCCAGCAGCTTGCGGACAGGGCCGGGGGAGCAGTACTTC. Protein: CASSLRTGPGEQYF.

The rearrangement uses TRBV18 and TRBJ1-1; tentatively, D is TRBD1 (6 bases). The CDR3 spans 15 residues. Germline CDR1 and CDR2: KGHSH and LQKENI. Trimming removed 2 bases at V and 1 base at J, with 11 bases between. The CDR3 DNA is TGTGCCAGCTCACCATCGACAGGCGAGAACACTGAAGCTTTCTTT. As protein: CASSPSTGENTEAFF.

This clone was recorded a few times. CDR3 in DNA: TGTGCCTGGAGTGTCCCCGGAGGGGGGGCCCATGGCTACACCTTC. Encoded protein: CAWSVPGGGAHGYTF. The chain is built from TRBV30 and TRBJ1-2; possible D gene TRBD1, 6 bases. CDR3 length: 15 amino acids. Germline V CDR1 and CDR2: GTSNPN, SVGIG (reference sequence). The germline V and J ends were trimmed by 0 bases and 6 bases, with 17 bases remaining between them.

This chain links TRBV4-3 with TRBJ1-6; D perhaps matches TRBD1 (6 bases). The CDR3 is 13 residues long. Germline-derived CDR1 and CDR2 are LGHNA and YSLEER. V was trimmed by 4 bases and J by 14 bases, leaving 15 bases between them. Here the CDR3 reads CASSPRTAQALHF. For the CDR3, the DNA is TGCGCCAGCAGCCCGCGGACAGCTCAGGCCCTCCACTTT.

The chain links TRBV5-1 to TRBJ1-5, with TRBD1 matching 9 bases. After removal of 4 bases from V and 0 bases from J, the junction contained 5 bases not matched to a gene. This CDR3 region has 16 residues. CDR1 SGHRS and CDR2 YFSETQ come from the germline V gene. The CDR3 DNA reads as TGCGCCAGCAGCCCCGGGACAGGGAATAGCAATCAGCCCCAGCATTTT. Encoded protein: CASSPGTGNSNQPQHF.

The J gene is TRBJ1-1, the V gene TRBV27; 8 nucleotides line up with TRBD1. This CDR3 spans 15 amino acids. V shed 7 bases and J 11 bases; nucleotides not matched to a gene: 18. The germline V gene has CDR1 MNHEY and CDR2 SMNVEV (reference sequence). The CDR3 bases are TGTGCCAGCACACCCAGGGGGCTCGGGTTTACTTCGGCTTTCTTT. Translated: CASTPRGLGFTSAFF.

The V call is TRBV7-9, the J call TRBJ2-5; the match to TRBD1 covers 7 bases. The CDR3 loop spans 16 amino acids. The trim removed 5 bases at V and 5 bases at J, leaving 14 bases unmatched. Germline V gene data show CDR1 as SEHNR and CDR2 as FQNEAQ (reference sequence). The CDR3 nucleotides read TGTGCCAGCAGCATATCCCACCCCACAGGGGAGGAGACCCAGTACTTC. Residues: CASSISHPTGEETQYF.

The J gene is TRBJ1-1, the V gene TRBV6-4, with a possible D match to TRBD1 (6 bases). Germline lookup yields CDR1 MRHNA and CDR2 SNTAGT. This CDR3 region has 16 residues. The V gene lost 0 bases and the J gene lost 1 base, with 12 bases spanning the gap. In DNA, the CDR3 is TGTGCCAGCAGTGACTCGTACAGGGCGAAGAACACTGAAGCTTTCTTT. Its protein is CASSDSYRAKNTEAFF.

V gene TRBV21-1 combines with J gene TRBJ1-1; TRBD1, the D gene given by the table, was not confirmed from the DNA. TRBV21-1 is labeled a pseudogene. The CDR3 length is 14 residues. The CDR3, as DNA: TGTGCCAGCAGCGCGGGACAGTTGAACACTGAAGCTTTCTTT. This translates into CASSAGQLNTEAFF.

This clone was found once. V usage is TRBV27 and J usage is TRBJ2-1; D remains ambiguous. The V and J ends lost 0 bases and 1 base respectively, with 4 bases between them. CDR3 length: 14 amino acids. Per germline, CDR1 MNHEY and CDR2 SMNVEV (reference sequence). The DNA of the CDR3 is TGTGCCAGCAGTTTATCCCTATCCTACAATGAGCAGTTCTTC. This gives the protein CASSLSLSYNEQFF.

This clone was seen just once. This sequence joins TRBV24-1 and TRBJ2-5; 12 bases agree with TRBD2. The CDR3 consists of 14 residues. Unmatched junction bases numbered 2, after V lost 5 bases and J lost 5 bases. Looked up from germline, CDR1 is KGHDR and CDR2 is SFDVKD. As DNA, the CDR3 is TGTGCCACCAGTGCCACTAGCGGGGGGGAGACCCAGTACTTC. Translated: CATSATSGGETQYF.